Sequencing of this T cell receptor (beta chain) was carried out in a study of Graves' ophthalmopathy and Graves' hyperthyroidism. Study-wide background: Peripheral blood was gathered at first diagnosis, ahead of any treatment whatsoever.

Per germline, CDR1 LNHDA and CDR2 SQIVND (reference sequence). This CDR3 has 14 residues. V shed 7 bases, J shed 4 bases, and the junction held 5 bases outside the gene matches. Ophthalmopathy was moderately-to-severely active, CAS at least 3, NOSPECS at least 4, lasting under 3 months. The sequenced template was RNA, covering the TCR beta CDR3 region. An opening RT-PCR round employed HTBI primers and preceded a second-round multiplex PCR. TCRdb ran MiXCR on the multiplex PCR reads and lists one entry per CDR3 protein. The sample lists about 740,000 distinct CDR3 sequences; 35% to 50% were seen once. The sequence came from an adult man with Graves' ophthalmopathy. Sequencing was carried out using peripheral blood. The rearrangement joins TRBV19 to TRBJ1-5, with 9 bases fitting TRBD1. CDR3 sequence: CASTLDRGNQPQHF. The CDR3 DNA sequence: TGTGCCAGTACCTTGGACAGGGGAAATCAGCCCCAGCATTTT.